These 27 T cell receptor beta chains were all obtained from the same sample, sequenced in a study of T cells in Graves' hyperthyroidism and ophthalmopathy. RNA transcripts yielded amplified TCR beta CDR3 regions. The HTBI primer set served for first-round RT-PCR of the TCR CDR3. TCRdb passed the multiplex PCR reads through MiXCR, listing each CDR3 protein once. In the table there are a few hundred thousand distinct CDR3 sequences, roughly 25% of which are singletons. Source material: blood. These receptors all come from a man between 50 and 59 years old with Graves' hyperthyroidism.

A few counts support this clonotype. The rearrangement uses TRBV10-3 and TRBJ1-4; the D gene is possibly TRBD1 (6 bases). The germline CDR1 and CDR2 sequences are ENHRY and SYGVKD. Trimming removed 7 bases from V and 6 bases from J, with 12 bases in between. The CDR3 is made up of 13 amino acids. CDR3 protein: CAINRDVDEKLFF. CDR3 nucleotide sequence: TGTGCCATCAACAGGGACGTGGATGAAAAACTGTTTTTT.

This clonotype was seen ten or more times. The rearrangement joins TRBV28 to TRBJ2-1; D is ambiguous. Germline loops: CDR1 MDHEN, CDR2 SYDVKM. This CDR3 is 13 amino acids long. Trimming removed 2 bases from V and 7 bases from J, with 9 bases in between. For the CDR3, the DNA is TGTGCCAGCAGTTTAACCCGAGGTAATGAGCAGTTCTTC. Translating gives CASSLTRGNEQFF. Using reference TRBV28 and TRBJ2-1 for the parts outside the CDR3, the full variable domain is DVKVTQSSRYLVKRTGEKVFLECVQDMDHENMFWYRQDPGLGLRLIYFSYDVKMKEKGDIPEGYSVSREKKERFSLILESASTNQTSMYLCASSLTRGNEQFFGPGTRLTVL.

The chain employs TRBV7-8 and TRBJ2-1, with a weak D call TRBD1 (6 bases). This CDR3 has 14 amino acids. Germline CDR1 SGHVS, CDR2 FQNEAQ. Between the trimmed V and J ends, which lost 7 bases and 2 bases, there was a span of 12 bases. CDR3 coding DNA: TGTGCCAGCAACACTTGGACAGCCTACAATGAGCAGTTCTTC. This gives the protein CASNTWTAYNEQFF. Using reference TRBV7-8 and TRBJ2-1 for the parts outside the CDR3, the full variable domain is GAGVSQSPRYKVAKRGQDVALRCDPISGHVSLFWYQQALGQGPEFLTYFQNEAQLDKSGLPSDRFFAERPEGSVSTLKIQRTQQEDSAVYLCASNTWTAYNEQFFGPGTRLTVL.

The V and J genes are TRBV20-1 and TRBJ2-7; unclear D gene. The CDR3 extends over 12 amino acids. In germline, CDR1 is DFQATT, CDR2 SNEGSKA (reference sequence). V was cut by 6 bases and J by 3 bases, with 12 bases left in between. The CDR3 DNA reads TGCAGTGCCCAAGACGTAGACTACGAGCAGTACTTC. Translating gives CSAQDVDYEQYF.

The CDR3 protein is CATGRGDQPQHF. The CDR3 region has the DNA TGTGCCACCGGCAGGGGGGATCAGCCCCAGCATTTT. The chain carries TRBV24-1 and TRBJ1-5; 7 bases map to TRBD1. The CDR3 contains 12 residues. In germline, CDR1 is KGHDR, CDR2 SFDVKD. V was pared by 9 bases and J by 5 bases, with 3 bases of the junction left unmatched.

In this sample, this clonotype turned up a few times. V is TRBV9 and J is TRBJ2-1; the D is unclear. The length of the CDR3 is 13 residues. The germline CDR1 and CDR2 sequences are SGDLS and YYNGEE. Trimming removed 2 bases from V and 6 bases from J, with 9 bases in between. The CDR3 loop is CASSVETANEQFF. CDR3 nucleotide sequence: TGTGCCAGCAGCGTGGAAACGGCCAATGAGCAGTTCTTC.

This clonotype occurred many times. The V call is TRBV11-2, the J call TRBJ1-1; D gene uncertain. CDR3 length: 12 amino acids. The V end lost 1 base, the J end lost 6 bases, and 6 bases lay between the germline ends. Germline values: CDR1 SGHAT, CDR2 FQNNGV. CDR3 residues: CASSLASPEAFF. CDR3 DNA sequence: TGTGCCAGCAGCTTAGCTTCCCCTGAAGCTTTCTTT. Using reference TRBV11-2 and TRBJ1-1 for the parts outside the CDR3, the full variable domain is EAGVAQSPRYKIIEKRQSVAFWCNPISGHATLYWYQQILGQGPKLLIQFQNNGVVDDSQLPKDRFSAERLKGVDSTLKIQPAKLEDSAVYLCASSLASPEAFFGQGTRLTVV.

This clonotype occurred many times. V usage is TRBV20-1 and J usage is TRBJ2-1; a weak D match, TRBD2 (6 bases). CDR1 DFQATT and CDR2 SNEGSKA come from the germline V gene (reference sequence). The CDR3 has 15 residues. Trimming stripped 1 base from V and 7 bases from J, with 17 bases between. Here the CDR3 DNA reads TGCAGTGCTAGAGGGGCGACTAGGTCCCGTAATGAGCAGTTCTTC. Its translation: CSARGATRSRNEQFF.

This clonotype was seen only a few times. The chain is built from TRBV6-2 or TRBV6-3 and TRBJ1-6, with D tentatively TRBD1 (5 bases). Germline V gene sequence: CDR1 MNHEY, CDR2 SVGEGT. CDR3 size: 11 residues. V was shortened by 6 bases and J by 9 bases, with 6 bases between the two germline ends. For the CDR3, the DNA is TGTGCCAGCAGGGGGGGTTCACCCCTCCACTTT. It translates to CASRGGSPLHF.

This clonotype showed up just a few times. The CDR3 protein is CASRLKLAGAETQYF. The CDR3 DNA sequence: TGCGCCAGCAGGCTGAAACTAGCGGGAGCAGAGACCCAGTACTTC. This sequence joins TRBV5-1 and TRBJ2-5; 11 nucleotides agree with TRBD2. The junction had 7 bases not matched to a gene; V was cut back by 5 bases and J by 4 bases. Germline V gene data show CDR1 as SGHRS and CDR2 as YFSETQ. The CDR3 is 15 residues long. The whole variable domain, remainder taken from reference TRBV5-1 and TRBJ2-5, is KAGVTQTPRYLIKTRGQQVTLSCSPISGHRSVSWYQQTPGQGLQFLFEYFSETQRNKGNFPGRFSGRQFSNSRSEMNVSTLELGDSALYLCASRLKLAGAETQYFGPGTRLLVL.

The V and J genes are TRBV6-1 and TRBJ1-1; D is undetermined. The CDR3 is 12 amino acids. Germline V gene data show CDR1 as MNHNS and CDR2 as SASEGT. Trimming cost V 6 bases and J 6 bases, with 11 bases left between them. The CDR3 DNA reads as TGTGCCAGCAGCCACGGACCGTCTGAAGCTTTCTTT. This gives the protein CASSHGPSEAFF.

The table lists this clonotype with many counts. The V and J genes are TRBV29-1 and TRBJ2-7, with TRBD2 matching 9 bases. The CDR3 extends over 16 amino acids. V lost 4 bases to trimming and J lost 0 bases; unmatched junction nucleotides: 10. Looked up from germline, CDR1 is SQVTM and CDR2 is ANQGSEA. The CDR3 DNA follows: TGCAGCGTTGGAGGGGCTAGCGGGACCTTCTCCTACGAGCAGTACTTC. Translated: CSVGGASGTFSYEQYF.

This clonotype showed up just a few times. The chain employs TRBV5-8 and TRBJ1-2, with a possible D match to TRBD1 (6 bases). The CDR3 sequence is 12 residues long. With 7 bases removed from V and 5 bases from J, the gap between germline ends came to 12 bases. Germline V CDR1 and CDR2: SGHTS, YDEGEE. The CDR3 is CASAGTSYGYTF. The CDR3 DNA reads TGTGCCAGCGCAGGGACAAGTTATGGCTACACCTTC.

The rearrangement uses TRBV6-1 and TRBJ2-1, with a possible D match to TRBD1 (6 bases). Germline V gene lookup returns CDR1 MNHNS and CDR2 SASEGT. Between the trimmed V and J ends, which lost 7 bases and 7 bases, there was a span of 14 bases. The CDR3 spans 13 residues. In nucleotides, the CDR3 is TGTGCCAGCACCCGCACGAGGGGGAATGAGCAGTTCTTC. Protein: CASTRTRGNEQFF.

CDR3 protein: CATSSLNNEQFF. In DNA form, the CDR3 reads TGTGCCACCAGCAGCTTAAACAATGAGCAGTTCTTC. The chain links TRBV15 to TRBJ2-1; D not certain. The V and J ends lost 3 bases and 5 bases respectively, with 5 bases between them. The CDR3 sequence is 12 residues long. Germline-derived CDR1 and CDR2 are LNHNV and YYDKDF (reference sequence).

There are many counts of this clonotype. Written as DNA, the CDR3 is TGCGCCAGCAGCCCCAGGATAGCCGCAGATACGCAGTATTTT. Its translation: CASSPRIAADTQYF. This chain joins TRBV5-1 and TRBJ2-3; D gene unclear. Trimming removed 4 bases from V and 4 bases from J, with 13 bases in between. This CDR3 region has 14 residues. CDR1 SGHRS and CDR2 YFSETQ come from the germline V gene.

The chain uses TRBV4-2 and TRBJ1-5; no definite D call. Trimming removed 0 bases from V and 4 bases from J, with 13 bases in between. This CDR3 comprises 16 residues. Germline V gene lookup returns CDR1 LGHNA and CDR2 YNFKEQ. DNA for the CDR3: TGTGCCAGCAGCCAAGATGCTCGGACTTATAATCAGCCCCAGCATTTT. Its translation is CASSQDARTYNQPQHF.

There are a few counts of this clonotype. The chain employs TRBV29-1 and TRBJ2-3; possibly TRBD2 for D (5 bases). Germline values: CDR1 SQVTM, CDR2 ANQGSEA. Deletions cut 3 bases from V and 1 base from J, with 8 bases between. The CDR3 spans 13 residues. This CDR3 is CSVDGSGTDTQYF. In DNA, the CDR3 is TGCAGCGTTGATGGTAGCGGCACAGATACGCAGTATTTT.

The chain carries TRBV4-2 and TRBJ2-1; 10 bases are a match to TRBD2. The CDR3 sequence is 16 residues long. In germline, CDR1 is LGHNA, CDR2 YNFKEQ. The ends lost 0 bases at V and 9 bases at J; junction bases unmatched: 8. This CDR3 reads CASSQDYASGRFEQFF. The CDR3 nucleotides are TGTGCCAGCAGCCAAGATTACGCTAGCGGGAGATTTGAGCAGTTCTTC.

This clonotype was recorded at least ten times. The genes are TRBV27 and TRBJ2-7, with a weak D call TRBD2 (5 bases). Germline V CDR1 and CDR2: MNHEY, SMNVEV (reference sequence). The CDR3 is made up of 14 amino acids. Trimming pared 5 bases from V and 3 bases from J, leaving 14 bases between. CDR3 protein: CASSNPGTNYEQYF. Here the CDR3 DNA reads TGTGCCAGCAGTAACCCGGGAACAAACTACGAGCAGTACTTC.

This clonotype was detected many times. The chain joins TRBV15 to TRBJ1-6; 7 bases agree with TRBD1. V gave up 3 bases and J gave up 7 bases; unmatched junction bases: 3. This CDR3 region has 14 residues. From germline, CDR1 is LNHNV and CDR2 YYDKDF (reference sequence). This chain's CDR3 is CATSRTGRNSPLHF. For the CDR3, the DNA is TGTGCCACCAGCAGGACAGGGAGGAATTCACCCCTCCACTTT.

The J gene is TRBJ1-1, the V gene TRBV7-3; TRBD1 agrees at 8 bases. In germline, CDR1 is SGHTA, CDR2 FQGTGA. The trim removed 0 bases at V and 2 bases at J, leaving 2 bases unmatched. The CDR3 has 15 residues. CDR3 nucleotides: TGTGCCAGCAGCTTAACAGGACAGGGTAACACTGAAGCTTTCTTT. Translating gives CASSLTGQGNTEAFF.

This CDR3 reads CASSKDGRLETQYF. Written as DNA, the CDR3 is TGCGCCAGCAGTAAGGACGGGCGGCTGGAGACCCAGTACTTC. The V call is TRBV10-1, the J call TRBJ2-5; unclear D gene. Trimming left V 5 bases short and J 5 bases short, with 15 bases between. This CDR3 region has 14 residues. Germline loops: CDR1 WNHNN, CDR2 SYGVQD (reference sequence).

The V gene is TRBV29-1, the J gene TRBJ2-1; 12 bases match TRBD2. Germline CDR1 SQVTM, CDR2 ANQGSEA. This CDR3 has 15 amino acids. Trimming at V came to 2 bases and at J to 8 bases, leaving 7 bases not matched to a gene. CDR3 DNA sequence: TGCAGCGTTGAACATGCTAGCGGGAGGGTGGATGAGCAGTTCTTC. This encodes CSVEHASGRVDEQFF.

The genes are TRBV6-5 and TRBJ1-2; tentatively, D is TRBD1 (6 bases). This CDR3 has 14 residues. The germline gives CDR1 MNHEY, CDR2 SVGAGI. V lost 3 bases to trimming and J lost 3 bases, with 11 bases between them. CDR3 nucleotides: TGTGCCAGCAGTTATCCGGGACACTACTATGGCTACACCTTC. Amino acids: CASSYPGHYYGYTF.

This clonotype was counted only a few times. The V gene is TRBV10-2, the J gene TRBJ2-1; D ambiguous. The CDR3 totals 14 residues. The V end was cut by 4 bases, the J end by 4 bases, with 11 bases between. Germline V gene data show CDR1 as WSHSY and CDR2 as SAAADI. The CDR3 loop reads CASSVRAGYNEQFF. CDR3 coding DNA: TGCGCCAGCAGTGTTCGGGCCGGGTACAATGAGCAGTTCTTC.

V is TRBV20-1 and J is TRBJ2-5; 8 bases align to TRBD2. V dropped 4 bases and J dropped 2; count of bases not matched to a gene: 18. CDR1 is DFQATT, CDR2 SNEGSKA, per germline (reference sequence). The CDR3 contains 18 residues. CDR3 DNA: TGCAGTGCTATACCCCGGGGGGGAACAGGAGGAAGACAAGAGACCCAGTACTTC. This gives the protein CSAIPRGGTGGRQETQYF.